The rows below give T cell receptor beta chains drawn from one sample of a study of blood T cell repertoires in COVID-19. The assay was immunoSEQ multiplex PCR, and TCRdb's table has in-frame clones only and misses some. The sample includes 120,000 to 150,000 clones, about 85% of them seen just once. Material for sequencing was peripheral blood. The receptors were gathered from a woman aged 40 to 50 with active or convalescent COVID-19. Each CDR3 is given with its conserved first and last residue. A D gene is named only where the DNA matches it firmly. Clone sizes are given selectively: once, few, many, or a class where the clone is expanded.

abundance | j_gene | d_gene | v_gene | CDR3aa | CDR3nt
. | TRBJ1-2 | TRBD1 | TRBV27 | CATRQGHGYGYTF | TGTGCCACGCGACAGGGGCACGGCTATGGCTACACCTTC
. | TRBJ1-1 | TRBD1 | TRBV27 | CASSLLTGGDTEAFF | TGTGCCAGCAGTCTACTGACAGGGGGGGACACTGAAGCTTTCTTT
. | TRBJ2-7 | TRBD1 | TRBV24-1 | CATSGGTGLYEQYF | TGTGCCACCAGTGGTGGGACAGGTCTCTACGAGCAGTACTTC
few | TRBJ1-3 | TRBD1 | TRBV27 | CASSRTGGPGNTIYF | TGTGCCAGCAGCCGAACAGGGGGCCCCGGAAACACCATATATTTT
. | TRBJ2-3 | TRBD2 | TRBV19 | CASRTSGGYTDTQYF | TGTGCCAGTAGAACTAGCGGGGGGTACACAGATACGCAGTATTTT
. | TRBJ2-5 | TRBD2 | TRBV4-1 | CASSQEKRGNQETQYF | TGCGCCAGCAGCCAAGAGAAGCGGGGGAACCAAGAGACCCAGTACTTC
. | TRBJ1-2 | . | TRBV28 | CASSLLEGGYTF | TGTGCCAGCAGTTTACTTGAGGGCGGCTACACCTTC
. | TRBJ2-5 | TRBD1 | TRBV6-5 | CASSPPKGGVGTQYF | TGTGCCAGCAGCCCCCCGAAAGGGGGCGTCGGGACCCAGTACTTC
. | TRBJ2-7 | . | TRBV6-5 | CASSSGHQEYEQYF | TGTGCCAGCAGTTCGGGACACCAGGAATACGAGCAGTACTTC
. | TRBJ1-4 | . | TRBV19 | CASGGRGLNEKLFF | TGTGCCAGCGGAGGGAGGGGCTTGAATGAAAAACTGTTTTTT